This is a list of T cell receptor beta chains from one sample in a study of cytomegalovirus exposure and HLA in healthy donors. TCRdb keeps only in-frame clones here, not all; method: immunoSEQ multiplex PCR. The sample contains about 180,000 clones, 80% of which appear only once. Sequences were obtained from PBMCs. These receptors all stem from a woman between 50 and 59 years old in good health and CMV-seropositive. The conserved cysteine and the conserved F or W are not part of the CDR3 here. Size tells how often a clone was seen (once, few, many) or the class of an expanded clone, and some rows leave it out.

abundance,v_gene,j_gene,CDR3aa
.,TRBV4-2,TRBJ1-2,ASSQDRGTGKTNYGYT
.,TRBV11-2,TRBJ2-3,ASSLVAGGQTDTQY
.,TRBV30,TRBJ2-5,AWSSTRGRAGETQY
.,TRBV4-1,TRBJ2-1,ASSRAGERYNEQF
.,TRBV7-8,TRBJ2-7,ASSLDRRGSSYEQY
.,TRBV5-8,TRBJ2-3,ASSLAFVAGSTDTQY
.,TRBV18,TRBJ2-7,ASSPTGAYEQY
.,TRBV7-9,TRBJ2-7,ASSFWAGQKN
.,TRBV28,TRBJ2-3,ASSWGTLRDTQY
.,TRBV28,TRBJ2-1,ASRRGIYNEQF
.,TRBV6-6,TRBJ1-1,ASSSPGAAEAF
once,TRBV2,TRBJ2-1,ASSLAGLPF
.,TRBV7-9,TRBJ2-3,ASNNPSGVTDTQY
few,TRBV6-5,TRBJ2-1,ASSPRGGWDNEQF
.,TRBV19,TRBJ2-3,ASSIGTGGNTDTQY
.,TRBV7-2,TRBJ1-5,ASSLQAGTQPQH
.,TRBV4-3,TRBJ1-2,ASSHAGRTYGYT
.,TRBV28,TRBJ2-7,ASSPIRLQLTAREQY
.,TRBV6-5,TRBJ1-6,ASSREYNSPLH
.,TRBV10-3,TRBJ2-1,ATGRAGRYNEQF
.,TRBV7-7,TRBJ2-1,ASSPSGRFYNEQF
.,TRBV28,TRBJ2-6,ASSQFAGRAGANVLT
.,TRBV20-1,TRBJ2-5,SASGETQY
.,TRBV28,TRBJ1-4,ASTLVVATNEKLF
.,TRBV6-1,TRBJ1-6,ASSPRALGSPLH
.,TRBV7-2,TRBJ1-4,ASSPQTGSNEKLF
few,TRBV6-1,TRBJ2-3,ASRSNGDTQY
.,TRBV6-6,TRBJ2-7,ASVSLGQHEQY
.,TRBV7-9,TRBJ1-6,SSSQLTLTLH
.,TRBV11-2,TRBJ1-1,ASSLPGQHTEAF
.,TRBV18,TRBJ2-7,ASSPTRTSGMAEQY
.,TRBV28,TRBJ2-1,ASSSLVKHRGNEQF
.,TRBV15,TRBJ2-5,ATSRVRQEETQY
.,TRBV7-6,TRBJ2-3,ASSIGTSPYRETQY
.,TRBV28,TRBJ1-1,ASSSPPAGNTEAF
.,TRBV27,TRBJ2-1,ASSYGSRAGEGNEQF
few,TRBV27,TRBJ1-2,ASSLSGLGSYT
.,TRBV16,TRBJ1-3,ASSQGRPQGNTIY
.,TRBV9,TRBJ1-1,ASSLRTEYTEAF
.,TRBV19,TRBJ1-5,ASSSVVGSSQPQH
.,TRBV7-2,TRBJ2-3,ASSATSGRDGYTQY
.,TRBV7-2,TRBJ1-2,ASSSGTDSKGYT
.,TRBV19,TRBJ2-3,ASSIGRSPPDTQY
.,TRBV10-3,TRBJ1-1,AIRGKEGLVGTEAF
.,TRBV7-9,TRBJ2-1,ASSLAVGGTRTYNEQF
.,TRBV7-8,TRBJ1-2,ASGKGRGYT
.,TRBV4-3,TRBJ1-1,ASSQAGQGHAEAF
.,TRBV9,TRBJ1-1,ASSWGGGALTEAF
few,TRBV2,TRBJ2-1,ASNFLAITYNEQF
.,TRBV7-2,TRBJ1-5,ASSLGRGQPQH
few,TRBV5-1,TRBJ2-2,ASSPSGGGELF
.,TRBV4-3,TRBJ2-7,ASSQEDTGYEQY
.,TRBV7-2,TRBJ1-6,ASSLVGGRVSSSPLH
once,TRBV5-1,TRBJ2-7,ASRSRTGNEQY